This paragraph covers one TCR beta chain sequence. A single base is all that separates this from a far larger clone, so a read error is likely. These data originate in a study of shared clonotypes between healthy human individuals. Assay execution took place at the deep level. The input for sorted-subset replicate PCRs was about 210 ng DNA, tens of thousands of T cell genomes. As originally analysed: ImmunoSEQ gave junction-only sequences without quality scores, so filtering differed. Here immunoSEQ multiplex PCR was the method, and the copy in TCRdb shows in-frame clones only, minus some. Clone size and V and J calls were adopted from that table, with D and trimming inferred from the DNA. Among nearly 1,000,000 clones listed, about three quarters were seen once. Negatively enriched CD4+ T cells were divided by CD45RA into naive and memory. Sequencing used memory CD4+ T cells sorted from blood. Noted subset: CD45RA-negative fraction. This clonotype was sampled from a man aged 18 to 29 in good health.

The CDR3 loop reads CASRNQGLNYGYTF. DNA of the CDR3: TGTGCCAGCAGGAATCAGGGACTAAACTATGGCTACACCTTC. V and J are TRBV25-1 and TRBJ1-2; tentative D call: TRBD1 (5 bases). CDR1 MGHDK and CDR2 SYGVNS come from the germline V gene. The CDR3 length is 14 residues. Trimming removed 6 bases at V and 2 bases at J, with 13 bases between.